Shown below are 18 T cell receptor beta chains from a single sample sequenced in a study of response to subunit inactivated influenza vaccine. In TCRdb, the RT-PCR reads were re-called with MiXCR into one record per CDR3 protein. The sample contains a few hundred thousand distinct CDR3 sequences, 13% to 15% of which appear only once. This sample comprised PBMCs from blood, obtained roughly 12 days after vaccination. Every receptor here comes from a man in his forties or fifties who received an inactivated influenza vaccine.

V gene TRBV9 combines with J gene TRBJ2-1, with 9 bases lining up with TRBD2. Germline loops: CDR1 SGDLS, CDR2 YYNGEE. J was trimmed by 5 bases and V by 4 bases; bases with no gene match: 13. This CDR3 is built from 17 residues. CDR3 in amino acids: CASSSTLGLAENNEQFF. The CDR3 coding sequence is TGTGCCAGCAGCTCCACCCTGGGACTAGCAGAGAACAATGAGCAGTTCTTC.

This clonotype was observed a few times. J is TRBJ2-7 and V is TRBV3-1; no clear D. The V end lost 4 bases, the J end lost 7 bases, and 17 bases lay between the germline ends. CDR3 length: 14 amino acids. CDR1 and CDR2 from the germline V gene are LGHDT and YNNKEL (reference sequence). In DNA, the CDR3 is TGTGCCAGCAGCCTATCTTCGGACGCTGGAGAGCAGTACTTC. Its translation is CASSLSSDAGEQYF.

This clonotype was counted only a few times. The chain couples TRBV10-3 to TRBJ2-5; perhaps TRBD2 as D (6 bases). Germline V gene sequence: CDR1 ENHRY, CDR2 SYGVKD. The V end was cut by 0 bases, the J end by 4 bases, with 15 bases between. The CDR3 consists of 16 residues. The CDR3 sequence: CAISESTRGIRETQYF. The CDR3 coding sequence is TGTGCCATCAGTGAGTCGACTCGGGGGATCCGAGAGACCCAGTACTTC.

The chain links TRBV12-3 or TRBV12-4 to TRBJ2-7; the D gene is possibly TRBD2 (6 bases). The CDR3 length is 14 residues. The V end was cut by 5 bases, the J end by 3 bases, with 14 bases between. This CDR3 reads CASSPSGESYEQYF. The CDR3 nucleotides are TGTGCCAGCAGTCCCTCGGGGGAGAGCTACGAGCAGTACTTC.

V usage is TRBV5-1 and J usage is TRBJ2-2; D perhaps matches TRBD2 (6 bases). V was clipped by 0 bases and J by 7 bases, with 13 bases between them. Germline CDR1 and CDR2: SGHRS and YFSETQ. The CDR3 runs 15 residues. DNA for the CDR3: TGCGCCAGCAGCTTGGAATCAGGGAGGATCGGGGAGCTGTTTTTT. Amino acids: CASSLESGRIGELFF.

The gene calls are TRBV11-2 and TRBJ2-7; D may correspond to TRBD1 or TRBD2 (7 bases each). The CDR3 runs to 16 residues. V was pared by 4 bases and J by 0 bases, with 16 bases between. Germline V gene lookup returns CDR1 SGHAT and CDR2 FQNNGV. CDR3: CASSSQGGIFSYEQYF. In DNA form, the CDR3 reads TGTGCCAGCAGCTCCCAGGGGGGGATCTTCTCCTACGAGCAGTACTTC.

This clonotype was detected only a few times. The V call is TRBV5-1, the J call TRBJ1-2; D possibly corresponds to TRBD1 (6 bases). The CDR3 totals 14 residues. Germline CDR1 SGHRS, CDR2 YFSETQ. With 0 bases removed from V and 4 bases from J, the gap between germline ends came to 10 bases. The CDR3 region is CASSLERDTYGYTF. The CDR3, as DNA: TGCGCCAGCAGCTTGGAACGGGACACCTATGGCTACACCTTC.

This clonotype was counted a few times. J is TRBJ2-3 and V is TRBV20-1, with TRBD2 matching over 7 bases. CDR3 length: 13 amino acids. The V and J ends lost 5 bases and 11 bases, in that order; junction bases with no gene match: 13. CDR1 is DFQATT and CDR2 is SNEGSKA in the germline V gene (reference sequence). This chain's CDR3 is CSAPPSLAAKQYF. Written as DNA, the CDR3 is TGCAGTGCTCCTCCAAGCCTAGCGGCCAAGCAGTATTTT.

The chain is built from TRBV25-1 and TRBJ2-1; 10 bases align to TRBD1. The CDR3 runs to 14 residues. V was pared by 8 bases and J by 2 bases, with 3 bases of the junction left unmatched. Germline V gene sequence: CDR1 MGHDK, CDR2 SYGVNS. Here the CDR3 DNA reads TGTGCCAGCGCCGGGACAGGGGCCTACAATGAGCAGTTCTTC. It encodes CASAGTGAYNEQFF.

The V and J genes are TRBV28 and TRBJ2-3, with 10 bases that match TRBD1. Germline CDR1 MDHEN, CDR2 SYDVKM. After removal of 7 bases from V and 5 bases from J, the junction contained 6 bases not matched to a gene. This CDR3 spans 14 amino acids. The CDR3 region is CASTPTGGRDTQYF. DNA of the CDR3: TGTGCCAGCACCCCGACAGGGGGCAGAGATACGCAGTATTTT.

The J gene is TRBJ1-4, the V gene TRBV4-3, with 7 bases matching TRBD1. The germline V gene encodes CDR1 LGHNA and CDR2 YSLEER. The CDR3 is 15 residues long. V dropped 3 bases and J dropped 7; count of bases not matched to a gene: 8. The CDR3 DNA reads as TGCGCCAGCAGCCACATAGACAGGGTGGGTGAAAAACTGTTTTTT. Protein sequence: CASSHIDRVGEKLFF.

This clonotype came up a few times. The chain has TRBV7-3 and TRBJ2-1; TRBD2 aligns across 9 bases. Trimming took 5 bases from V and 5 from J; bases not matched to a gene: 10. The CDR3 contains 16 residues. The germline V gene encodes CDR1 SGHTA and CDR2 FQGTGA. Here the CDR3 DNA reads TGTGCCAGCAGCCTCTTCCAAGCGGGAGGCCACAATGAGCAGTTCTTC. Translation: CASSLFQAGGHNEQFF.

This clonotype occurred many times. The genes are TRBV10-3 and TRBJ2-3; 11 bases are shared with TRBD2. The CDR3 extends over 15 amino acids. The germline gives CDR1 ENHRY, CDR2 SYGVKD. After removal of 2 bases from V and 9 bases from J, the junction contained 7 bases not matched to a gene. CDR3 in amino acids: CAISEGLAGGWTQYF. CDR3 DNA sequence: TGTGCCATCAGTGAGGGCCTAGCGGGAGGATGGACGCAGTATTTT.

This chain links TRBV24-1 with TRBJ2-3; TRBD1 matches 9 bases. From germline, CDR1 is KGHDR and CDR2 SFDVKD. The trim removed 4 bases at V and 4 bases at J, leaving 8 bases unmatched. The CDR3 covers 16 residues. DNA for the CDR3: TGTGCCACCAGTGAGAGCCCGGGACAGGGTCCAGATACGCAGTATTTT. This sequence encodes CATSESPGQGPDTQYF.

Only a few counts were recorded for this clonotype. The chain employs TRBV7-3 and TRBJ2-2; 8 bases are shared with TRBD1. This CDR3 spans 16 amino acids. Trimming at V came to 2 bases and at J to 4 bases, leaving 6 bases not matched to a gene. The germline gives CDR1 SGHTA, CDR2 FQGTGA. CDR3 loop: CASSLYQGAGTGELFF. As DNA, the CDR3 is TGTGCCAGCAGCTTATACCAGGGGGCAGGCACCGGGGAGCTGTTTTTT.

The chain uses TRBV4-2 and TRBJ1-4; tentative D call: TRBD1 (6 bases). Trimming cost V 3 bases and J 5 bases, with 16 bases left between them. The CDR3 length is 16 residues. Germline CDR1 is LGHNA and CDR2 is YNFKEQ. In DNA form, the CDR3 reads TGTGCCAGCAGCCATGCTACAGGGTCAGGGAATGAAAAACTGTTTTTT. It encodes CASSHATGSGNEKLFF.

This clonotype has more than one count but fewer than ten. This rearrangement joins TRBV11-2 to TRBJ2-3; D uncertain. The CDR3 is made up of 13 amino acids. V lost 5 bases and J 5 bases, leaving 11 bases between the germline ends. The V gene's germline CDR1 is SGHAT and CDR2 FQNNGV. The CDR3 spells CASSPLLVDTQYF. The CDR3 nucleotides read TGTGCCAGCAGCCCGCTCTTGGTAGATACGCAGTATTTT. The variable domain in full, with the rest retrieved from reference TRBV11-2 and TRBJ2-3, is EAGVAQSPRYKIIEKRQSVAFWCNPISGHATLYWYQQILGQGPKLLIQFQNNGVVDDSQLPKDRFSAERLKGVDSTLKIQPAKLEDSAVYLCASSPLLVDTQYFGPGTRLTVL.

This clonotype was picked up many times. CDR3 region: CASSWGTGGTEAFF. The DNA of the CDR3 is TGCGCCAGCAGCTGGGGAACAGGGGGCACTGAAGCTTTCTTT. The chain uses TRBV5-1 and TRBJ1-1; 8 bases are a match to TRBD1. The CDR3 has 14 residues. Trimming removed 3 bases from V and 4 bases from J; junction bases left unmatched: 5. Germline CDR1 SGHRS, CDR2 YFSETQ.